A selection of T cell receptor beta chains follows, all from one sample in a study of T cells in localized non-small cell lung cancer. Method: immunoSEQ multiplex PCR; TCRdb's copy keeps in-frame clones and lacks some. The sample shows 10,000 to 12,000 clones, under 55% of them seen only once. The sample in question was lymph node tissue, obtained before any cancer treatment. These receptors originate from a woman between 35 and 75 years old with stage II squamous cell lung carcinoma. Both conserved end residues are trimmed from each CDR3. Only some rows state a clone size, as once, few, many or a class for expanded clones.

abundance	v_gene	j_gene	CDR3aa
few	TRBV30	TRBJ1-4	AWTPQGAREKLF
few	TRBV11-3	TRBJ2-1	ASTWDTSSYNEQF
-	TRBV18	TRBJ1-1	ASSFTGNTEAF
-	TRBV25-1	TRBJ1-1	ASSEGEGTEAF
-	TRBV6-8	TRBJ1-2	ASSTSPWRGGSYGYT
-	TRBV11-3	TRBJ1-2	ASSVQGIANYGYT
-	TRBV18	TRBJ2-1	ASSPLHGRSNEQF
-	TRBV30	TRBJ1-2	AWSTDLQQYSGYT
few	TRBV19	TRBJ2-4	ASSDTTRTYKNIQY
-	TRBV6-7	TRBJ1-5	ASSEIEMWQPQH
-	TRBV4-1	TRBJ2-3	ASSQPSTDTQY
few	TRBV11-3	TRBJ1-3	ASSLVGRVSSGNTIY
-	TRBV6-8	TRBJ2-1	ASSPREGGQGLAGF
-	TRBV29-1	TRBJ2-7	SVGTGITYEQY
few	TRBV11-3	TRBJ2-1	ASSFPGLATEQF
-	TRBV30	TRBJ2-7	AVGITRGTGSYEQY
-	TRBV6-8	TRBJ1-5	ASSYFDRHNQPQH
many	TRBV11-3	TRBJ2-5	ASSSGGTSVETQY
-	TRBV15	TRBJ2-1	ATSRDLQRGGGEQF
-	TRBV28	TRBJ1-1	ASSPGQGNGEAF
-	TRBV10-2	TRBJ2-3	ASSETGRQDTQY
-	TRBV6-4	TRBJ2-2	ASRAGLGSGELF
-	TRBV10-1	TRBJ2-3	ASSGNRAPGSSTDTQY
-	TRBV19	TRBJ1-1	ASSRPGHWNTEAF
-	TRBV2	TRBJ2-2	ASSDIPVEGGTGELF
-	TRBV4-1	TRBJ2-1	ASSQGGLYNEQF
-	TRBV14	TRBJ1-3	ASSQAPAQRDTIY
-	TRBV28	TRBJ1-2	ASSSVSYGYT
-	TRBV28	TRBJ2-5	ASSLLSPPGTQY
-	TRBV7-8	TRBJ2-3	ASSYRDSTDTQY
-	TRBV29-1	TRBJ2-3	SVEWALKGGDTQY
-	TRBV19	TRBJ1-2	ASTEDRGVFGSGYT
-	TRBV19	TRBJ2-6	ASSATGTGANVLT
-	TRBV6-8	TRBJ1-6	ASSYATGFSSYNSPLH
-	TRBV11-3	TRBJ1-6	ASSSYRDNSPLH
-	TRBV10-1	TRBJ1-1	ASSEAPVNTEAF
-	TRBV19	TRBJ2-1	ASSILAGSNEQF
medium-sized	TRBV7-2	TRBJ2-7	ASSPGGGLEQY
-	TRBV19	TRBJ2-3	ASSGTSGAYTDTQY
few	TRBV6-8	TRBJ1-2	AHTSPGIHGYT
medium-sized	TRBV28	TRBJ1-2	ASSPPRGGIA
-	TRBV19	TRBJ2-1	ASSILRTILRDEQF
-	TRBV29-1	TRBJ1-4	SVDRGSGEKLF
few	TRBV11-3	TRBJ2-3	ASSSIGREGDTDTQY
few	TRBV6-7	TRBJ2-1	ASSGQGGVGNEQF
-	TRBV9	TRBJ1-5	ASTQVNNQPQH